One and the same sample provided the 22 T cell receptor beta chains below, sequenced in a study of control samples from healthy donors and cancer patients (dated by TCRdb to about 2020). Libraries were constructed by the immunoSEQ multiplex PCR assay. TCRdb carries this immuneACCESS record with in-frame sequences only. Its versions omit some clonotypes, under half of them owing to an unresolved V gene in the studies checked, with the rest unexplained. This sample is represented by roughly 120,000 clones; roughly nine tenths of them were singletons. The ten largest clones take up about 7.2% of the sample. The sample comprised blood. The receptors originated from a woman aged 18-29 years in good health.

This clone was detected only a few times. The chain uses TRBV5-1 and TRBJ2-2, with TRBD1 identical over 8 bases. The CDR3 consists of 16 residues. J lost 0 bases, V lost 4 bases, and 5 bases had no gene match. Looked up from germline, CDR1 is SGHRS and CDR2 is YFSETQ. This CDR3 is CASSLTGAANTGELFF. The DNA for the CDR3 is TGCGCCAGCAGCCTGACAGGGGCCGCGAACACCGGGGAGCTGTTTTTT.

The chain combines TRBV19 with TRBJ2-3; D gene uncertain. CDR1 is LNHDA and CDR2 is SQIVND in the germline V gene (reference sequence). V lost 4 bases to trimming and J lost 2 bases, with 4 bases between them. This CDR3 region has 12 residues. The CDR3 region is CASSTSTDTQYF. As DNA, the CDR3 is TGTGCCAGTAGTACCTCCACAGATACGCAGTATTTT.

The gene calls are TRBV2 and TRBJ2-3; D is ambiguous. Trimming cost V 5 bases and J 5 bases, with 2 bases left between them. CDR1 SNHLY and CDR2 FYNNEI come from the germline V gene. The CDR3 spans 10 residues. CDR3 in amino acids: CASSLDTQYF. The CDR3 nucleotides read TGTGCCAGCAGTTTAGATACGCAGTATTTT.

CDR3 sequence (DNA): TGTGCCAGCAGCGAGTCTAGCTACACAGATACGCAGTATTTT. It is translated as CASSESSYTDTQYF. This chain joins TRBV9 and TRBJ2-3; D might be TRBD2 (5 bases). Per the germline V gene, CDR1 is SGDLS and CDR2 is YYNGEE. This CDR3 comprises 14 residues. Trimming shortened V by 3 bases and J by 2 bases, and 10 bases separated the two germline ends.

This clone was observed a few times. This chain uses TRBV4-1 with TRBJ1-6; D possibly corresponds to TRBD1 (6 bases). Germline loops: CDR1 MGHRA, CDR2 YSYEKL. The CDR3 runs 15 residues. Trimming pared 1 base from V and 7 bases from J, leaving 11 bases between. This chain's CDR3 is CASSQGQAYNSPLHF. DNA for the CDR3: TGCGCCAGCAGCCAAGGACAGGCTTACAATTCACCCCTCCACTTT.

V and J are TRBV2 and TRBJ1-2, with D possibly TRBD1 on 6 matching bases. Trimming shortened V by 3 bases and J by 5 bases, and 7 bases separated the two germline ends. Germline V CDR1 and CDR2: SNHLY, FYNNEI. The CDR3 sequence is 12 residues long. CDR3 amino acids: CASSDRGYGYTF. The CDR3 region has the DNA TGTGCCAGCAGTGACAGGGGATATGGCTACACCTTC.

The DNA of the CDR3 is TGCAGTGCTAGTACCGGGACAGGGGATGGCTACACCTTC. This gives the protein CSASTGTGDGYTF. The chain combines TRBV20-1 with TRBJ1-2; 10 bases are shared with TRBD1. V was pared by 3 bases and J by 6 bases, with 4 bases of the junction left unmatched. CDR3 length: 13 amino acids. CDR1 is DFQATT, CDR2 SNEGSKA, per germline (reference sequence).

This clone was detected only once. The chain links TRBV21-1 to TRBJ1-5. TRBV21-1 is annotated as a pseudogene. CDR3 size: 13 residues. The CDR3 DNA reads as TGTGCCAGCAGCAAAAGGAAGGATCAGCCCCAGCATTTT. Amino acids: CASSKRKDQPQHF.

The chain is built from TRBV5-1 and TRBJ2-5; 10 bases map to TRBD2. There are 15 residues in the CDR3. J lost 3 bases, V lost 3 bases, and 5 bases had no gene match. CDR1 is SGHRS, CDR2 YFSETQ, per germline. The CDR3: CASSSIAGGKETQYF. Written as DNA, the CDR3 is TGCGCCAGCAGCTCAATAGCGGGGGGAAAAGAGACCCAGTACTTC. The full variable domain, rest sourced from reference TRBV5-1 and TRBJ2-5, is KAGVTQTPRYLIKTRGQQVTLSCSPISGHRSVSWYQQTPGQGLQFLFEYFSETQRNKGNFPGRFSGRQFSNSRSEMNVSTLELGDSALYLCASSSIAGGKETQYFGPGTRLLVL.

The chain couples TRBV7-2 to TRBJ2-7; D is unclear. CDR1 SGHTA and CDR2 FQGNSA come from the germline V gene. The V gene lost 4 bases and the J gene lost 3 bases, with 10 bases spanning the gap. CDR3 length: 13 residues. CDR3 DNA: TGTGCCAGCAGCTCACTTCCCCTCTACGAGCAGTACTTC. This gives the protein CASSSLPLYEQYF.

The chain uses TRBV6-5 and TRBJ2-7; possibly TRBD1 for D (6 bases). Trimming cost V 2 bases and J 2 bases, with 13 bases left between them. This CDR3 has 15 amino acids. Germline loops: CDR1 MNHEY, CDR2 SVGAGI. The DNA for the CDR3 is TGTGCCAGCAGTTACACGGGACAAGGGGCCTACGAGCAGTACTTC. This gives the protein CASSYTGQGAYEQYF.

A few counts support this clone. V is TRBV7-2 and J is TRBJ1-3; D is ambiguous. V was clipped by 2 bases and J by 1 base, with 12 bases between them. The CDR3 sequence is 16 residues long. Germline loops: CDR1 SGHTA, CDR2 FQGNSA. CDR3 loop: CASSLMGSGSGNTIYF. The CDR3 nucleotides are TGTGCCAGCAGCTTAATGGGGAGTGGGTCTGGAAACACCATATATTTT.

This chain connects TRBV6-5 to TRBJ1-5; possible D gene TRBD1, 5 bases. V lost 7 bases to trimming and J lost 3 bases, with 10 bases between them. This CDR3 is 13 amino acids long. CDR1 MNHEY and CDR2 SVGAGI come from the germline V gene. CDR3 amino acids: CASMQGNNQPQHF. The CDR3 DNA reads as TGTGCCAGCATGCAGGGCAACAATCAGCCCCAGCATTTT.

This rearrangement joins TRBV19 to TRBJ2-3; TRBD1 aligns across 8 bases. In germline, CDR1 is LNHDA, CDR2 SQIVND (reference sequence). The CDR3 extends over 14 amino acids. The V gene end was trimmed by 6 bases and the J gene end by 1 base; junction bases not matched to a gene: 3. The CDR3 DNA reads as TGTGCCAGTAGAACGACAGGGGGCACAGATACGCAGTATTTT. Protein product: CASRTTGGTDTQYF. Full variable domain (remainder filled in from reference TRBV19 and TRBJ2-3): DGGITQSPKYLFRKEGQNVTLSCEQNLNHDAMYWYRQDPGQGLRLIYYSQIVNDFQKGDIAEGYSVSREKKESFPLTVTSAQKNPTAFYLCASRTTGGTDTQYFGPGTRLTVL.

The chain uses TRBV24-1 and TRBJ2-2; 8 bases align to TRBD1. The germline V gene encodes CDR1 KGHDR and CDR2 SFDVKD. V lost 3 bases and J lost 4; bases outside the gene matches: 6. The CDR3 spans 16 residues. DNA for the CDR3: TGTGCCACCAGTGATATGGGGACAGGTACCACCGGGGAGCTGTTTTTT. Its protein is CATSDMGTGTTGELFF.

The chain combines TRBV5-6 with TRBJ2-3, with no clear D. From germline, CDR1 is SGHDT and CDR2 YYEEEE. The V end was cut by 1 base, the J end by 11 bases, with 8 bases between. This CDR3 region has 11 residues. The CDR3 region has the DNA TGTGCCAGCAGCTTGTACTCCTGGCAGTATTTT. It is translated as CASSLYSWQYF.

The V gene is TRBV29-1, the J gene TRBJ2-1; TRBD2 aligns across 9 bases. CDR1 SQVTM and CDR2 ANQGSEA come from the germline V gene. This CDR3 is 17 amino acids long. J gave up 9 bases and V 4 bases, and 19 bases lay outside the gene matches. CDR3 residues: CSVGPLDLRREGGEQFF. In nucleotides, the CDR3 is TGCAGCGTTGGACCCCTGGATTTAAGGCGGGAGGGTGGTGAGCAGTTCTTC.

This sequence joins TRBV6-2 or TRBV6-3 and TRBJ2-5; TRBD2 matches 8 bases. The length of the CDR3 is 14 residues. CDR1 and CDR2 (germline): MNHEY, SVGEGT. V shed 2 bases and J 3 bases; nucleotides not matched to a gene: 2. The CDR3, as DNA: TGTGCCAGCAGTTACGCGGGAGGAAAAGAGACCCAGTACTTC. Translated, it gives CASSYAGGKETQYF.

This chain joins TRBV28 and TRBJ2-7; D is unclear. V lost 6 bases to trimming and J lost 3 bases, with 9 bases between them. This CDR3 has 12 residues. Germline CDR1 reads MDHEN; CDR2 reads SYDVKM. The CDR3 here is CASSRVLYEQYF. CDR3 in DNA: TGTGCCAGCAGCCGAGTCCTCTACGAGCAGTACTTC.

This clone showed up just once. CDR3 region: CASSSSTGAQTEAFF. The CDR3, as DNA: TGTGCCAGCAGCTCTAGCACAGGGGCTCAAACTGAAGCTTTCTTT. V usage is TRBV7-6 and J usage is TRBJ1-1; 7 bases agree with TRBD1. The V gene end was trimmed by 4 bases and the J gene end by 5 bases; junction bases not matched to a gene: 10. Germline CDR1 and CDR2: SGHVS and FNYEAQ. The CDR3 covers 15 residues.

In its sample, this clone was seen once. The chain's CDR3 is CASSLTGTEAFF. CDR3 DNA: TGTGCCAGCAGTTTAACAGGGACTGAAGCTTTCTTT. This chain connects TRBV28 to TRBJ1-1, with D possibly TRBD1 on 6 matching bases. Trimming left V 2 bases short and J 5 bases short, with 6 bases between. There are 12 residues in the CDR3. Germline values: CDR1 MDHEN, CDR2 SYDVKM. Combining the CDR3 with reference TRBV28 and TRBJ1-1 gives the whole variable domain DVKVTQSSRYLVKRTGEKVFLECVQDMDHENMFWYRQDPGLGLRLIYFSYDVKMKEKGDIPEGYSVSREKKERFSLILESASTNQTSMYLCASSLTGTEAFFGQGTRLTVV.

The chain is built from TRBV4-3 and TRBJ2-3; possible D gene TRBD2, 6 bases. The germline CDR1 and CDR2 sequences are LGHNA and YSLEER. Deletions cut 4 bases from V and 4 bases from J, with 12 bases between. The CDR3 is 14 amino acids. The CDR3 sequence: CASSPLGLSDTQYF. CDR3 sequence (DNA): TGCGCCAGCAGCCCCTTGGGACTTTCAGATACGCAGTATTTT.